Here is one T cell receptor beta chain with its context. Generated by immunoSEQ multiplex PCR, the TCRdb table keeps only in-frame clones and is missing some. This table holds tens of thousands of clones, 70% to 90% found once. This record comes from a study of blood T cell repertoires in COVID-19. Study as a whole: T cells, B-cell-depleted T cells, or PBMCs provided the cDNA or gDNA that served as material.

The CDR3 has 11 amino acids. Trimming cost V 9 bases and J 7 bases, with 9 bases left between them. Germline lookup yields CDR1 KGHDR and CDR2 SFDVKD. The sequenced sample consisted of peripheral blood. This receptor was identified in a woman of 80 years or more with acute or convalescent COVID-19. The V call is TRBV24-1, the J call TRBJ2-1; D ambiguous. The CDR3 nucleotides are TGTGCCACCGCCACCGCGAATGAGCAGTTCTTC. It translates to CATATANEQFF.